The next 14 T cell receptor beta chains were all read from a single sample in a study of T cell responses to AZD1222 COVID-19 vaccine. The method was immunoSEQ multiplex PCR; TCRdb's version includes in-frame clones alone and lacks a portion of them. The data show more than 95,000 clones, around 91% seen once. This specimen consisted of peripheral blood, obtained on day 0 of MenACWY control vaccination. The receptor source for this set is an adult in good health.

J is TRBJ2-3 and V is TRBV4-3, with 10 bases identical to TRBD1. The CDR3 length is 16 residues. The junction had 6 bases not matched to a gene; V was cut back by 0 bases and J by 6 bases. Germline V gene lookup returns CDR1 LGHNA and CDR2 YSLEER. CDR3 sequence reads: CASSQDWGTGADTQYF. The CDR3 region has the DNA TGCGCCAGCAGCCAAGATTGGGGGACAGGGGCCGATACGCAGTATTTT.

This sequence joins TRBV4-2 and TRBJ2-1, with a possible D match to TRBD1 (5 bases). Germline-derived CDR1 and CDR2 are LGHNA and YNFKEQ. Deletions cut 4 bases from V and 8 bases from J, with 6 bases between. The CDR3 runs to 11 residues. The DNA for the CDR3 is TGTGCCAGCAGCCGGGGCGATGAGCAGTTCTTC. Amino acid sequence: CASSRGDEQFF.

The chain couples TRBV13 to TRBJ2-2; D unresolved. This CDR3 contains 12 residues. With 1 base removed from V and 6 bases from J, the gap between germline ends came to 3 bases. Germline CDR1 is PRHDT and CDR2 is FYEKMQ (reference sequence). CDR3 amino acids: CASSLVSGELFF. The CDR3 nucleotides are TGTGCCAGCAGCTTAGTATCCGGGGAGCTGTTTTTT.

This clone was found a few times. This chain links TRBV13 with TRBJ2-7; 9 bases are shared with TRBD2. The CDR3 length is 16 residues. The V gene end was trimmed by 0 bases and the J gene end by 2 bases; junction bases not matched to a gene: 5. Germline V lookup: CDR1 PRHDT, CDR2 FYEKMQ (reference sequence). The CDR3 DNA reads TGTGCCAGCAGCTTAGGCCTGACTAGCGGACCCTACGAGCAGTACTTC. Translating gives CASSLGLTSGPYEQYF. Full variable domain (missing parts from reference TRBV13 and TRBJ2-7): AAGVIQSPRHLIKEKRETATLKCYPIPRHDTVYWYQQGPGQDPQFLISFYEKMQSDKGSIPDRFSAQQFSDYHSELNMSSLELGDSALYFCASSLGLTSGPYEQYFGPGTRLTVT.

The chain employs TRBV6-5 and TRBJ2-4, with 7 bases identical to TRBD1. Germline assignment: CDR1 MNHEY and CDR2 SVGAGI. CDR3 length: 14 amino acids. V lost 6 bases, J lost 8 bases, and 10 bases stayed unmatched. The CDR3 bases are TGTGCCAGCAGACCGACAGGGAATTTGGACATTCAGTACTTC. This codes for CASRPTGNLDIQYF.

V and J are TRBV6-5 and TRBJ2-3; the D is unclear. The CDR3 is made up of 13 amino acids. Germline V gives CDR1 MNHEY, CDR2 SVGAGI. Deletions cut 2 bases from V and 6 bases from J, with 9 bases between. CDR3 residues: CASSYREWDTQYF. In DNA form, the CDR3 reads TGTGCCAGCAGTTACCGTGAATGGGATACGCAGTATTTT.

This rearrangement joins TRBV19 to TRBJ1-3; D gene ambiguous. Germline CDR1 and CDR2: LNHDA and SQIVND (reference sequence). The CDR3 sequence is 18 residues long. Between the trimmed V and J ends, which lost 7 bases and 0 bases, there was a span of 22 bases. For the CDR3, the DNA is TGTGCCAGTACGAGATGGCATGTTGGGATGAGCTCTGGAAACACCATATATTTT. Translating it yields CASTRWHVGMSSGNTIYF.

The chain employs TRBV30 and TRBJ2-1; the D gene is possibly TRBD2 (6 bases). The V end was cut by 4 bases, the J end by 4 bases, with 11 bases between. CDR1 and CDR2 (germline): GTSNPN, SVGIG (reference sequence). This CDR3 is built from 13 residues. The CDR3 spells CAWTVAGYNEQFF. In DNA form, the CDR3 reads TGTGCCTGGACGGTGGCGGGATACAATGAGCAGTTCTTC.

The CDR3 here is CASSMIGSLGSPLHF. Here the CDR3 DNA reads TGTGCCAGTAGTATGATCGGAAGTCTAGGCTCACCCCTCCACTTT. This rearrangement joins TRBV19 to TRBJ1-6; D is unresolved. The germline gives CDR1 LNHDA, CDR2 SQIVND (reference sequence). Trimming shortened V by 3 bases and J by 10 bases, and 16 bases separated the two germline ends. This CDR3 region has 15 residues. Drawing the rest from reference TRBV19 and TRBJ1-6, the complete variable domain is DGGITQSPKYLFRKEGQNVTLSCEQNLNHDAMYWYRQDPGQGLRLIYYSQIVNDFQKGDIAEGYSVSREKKESFPLTVTSAQKNPTAFYLCASSMIGSLGSPLHFGNGTRLTVT.

This chain connects TRBV6-5 to TRBJ2-2; 7 bases line up with TRBD1. V lost 7 bases to trimming and J lost 0 bases; unmatched junction nucleotides: 5. The germline gives CDR1 MNHEY, CDR2 SVGAGI. The CDR3 spans 15 residues. CDR3 sequence reads: CASTRQGANTGELFF. CDR3 nucleotide sequence: TGTGCCAGCACTCGACAGGGAGCGAACACCGGGGAGCTGTTTTTT.

This clone was picked up one time. This chain uses TRBV28 with TRBJ2-3; 8 nucleotides match TRBD1. Trimming removed 6 bases from V and 5 bases from J; junction bases left unmatched: 16. CDR1 is MDHEN, CDR2 SYDVKM, per germline. The CDR3 extends over 17 amino acids. Here the CDR3 reads CASRRTGRGRGGDTQYF. The CDR3, as DNA: TGTGCCAGCAGAAGGACGGGCAGGGGGCGAGGTGGAGATACGCAGTATTTT.

The gene calls are TRBV15 and TRBJ2-1; D remains ambiguous. Germline CDR1 and CDR2: LNHNV and YYDKDF (reference sequence). This CDR3 is 15 amino acids long. Trimming removed 0 bases from V and 0 bases from J, with 6 bases in between. The CDR3 here is CATSRDRNSYNEQFF. The CDR3 bases are TGTGCCACCAGCAGAGATCGGAACTCCTACAATGAGCAGTTCTTC.

The count of this clone is one. The V and J genes are TRBV19 and TRBJ1-1; D may be TRBD1 (5 bases). The CDR3 runs to 15 residues. CDR1 LNHDA and CDR2 SQIVND come from the germline V gene (reference sequence). Trimming shortened V by 5 bases and J by 3 bases, and 16 bases separated the two germline ends. The DNA for the CDR3 is TGTGCCAGTAGTCCGTGGTGGGGCGCCCACACTGAAGCTTTCTTT. The encoded protein is CASSPWWGAHTEAFF.

V gene TRBV7-8 combines with J gene TRBJ2-3, with 8 bases lining up with TRBD2. The V and J ends lost 5 bases and 6 bases, in that order; junction bases with no gene match: 1. This CDR3 contains 12 residues. Germline-derived CDR1 and CDR2 are SGHVS and FQNEAQ. The CDR3 DNA reads TGTGCCAGCAGCCCTAGCGGGGATACGCAGTATTTT. This sequence encodes CASSPSGDTQYF.